The clone carrying this TCR beta chain appeared many times. Its cognate antigen is unknown. It was RNA transcripts that yielded the amplified TCR beta CDR3 regions. Using the HTBI primer set, a first-round RT-PCR was run on the TCR CDR3. TCRdb passed the multiplex PCR reads through MiXCR, listing each CDR3 protein once. The sample includes some 650,000 distinct CDR3 sequences, more than 15% of them seen just once. This CDR3 is built from 15 residues. Looked up from germline, CDR1 is GTSNPN and CDR2 is SVGIG (reference sequence). After removal of 2 bases from V and 1 base from J, the junction contained 6 bases not matched to a gene. The record originates from a study of T cells in Graves' hyperthyroidism and ophthalmopathy. Findings and caveats of the study: Expanded thyroid clonotypes (above 0.001) were mostly also found in blood.

The diagnostic basis comprised clinical symptoms, serum thyroxine and TRAb, thyroid ultrasound and orbital computed tomography. The TCR originated in a woman between 40 and 55 years old with Graves' ophthalmopathy. Sequencing used blood. V and J are TRBV30 and TRBJ2-7, with TRBD2 identical over 9 bases. The CDR3 here is CAWSMGLAASYEQYF. The CDR3 region has the DNA TGTGCCTGGAGTATGGGACTAGCCGCTTCCTACGAGCAGTACTTC.